This T cell receptor beta chain was sequenced during a study of blood T cell repertoires in COVID-19. Study-wide context: PBMCs, B-cell-depleted T cells, or T cells were the source of the cDNA or gDNA that made up the material.

Authors' methods: Amplification from reference gene primers served as the basis for estimated nucleated cell counts. The data were produced by immunoSEQ multiplex PCR, yet TCRdb's version contains in-frame clones alone and is incomplete. V and J calls and clone size are copied from that table; D and trimming were computed from the DNA. The data show approximately 440,000 clones, about 91% seen once. The CDR3 loop spans 15 amino acids. Germline CDR1 and CDR2: MNHNY and SVGAGI (reference sequence). The junction had 10 bases not matched to a gene; V was cut back by 6 bases and J by 4 bases. This clone was observed a handful of times. A Seattle source enrolled patients during active infection and followed them longitudinally.

The V call is TRBV6-6, the J call TRBJ2-3; TRBD2 aligns across 7 bases. The sample consisted of peripheral blood. This TCR derives from a woman aged 50 to 60 with COVID-19, enrolled during active disease. This CDR3 reads CASSDRGERADTQYF. CDR3 DNA sequence: TGTGCCAGCAGCGACCGGGGGGAACGGGCAGATACGCAGTATTTT.